This T cell receptor beta chain was sequenced for a study of CD8 T cells in Susac syndrome. For the study at large: Susac syndrome patients were untreated, on corticosteroids with some adding intravenous immunoglobulin, or on intravenous immunoglobulin only.

This clonotype occurred once. Antigen specificity is unknown. CDR1 is GTSNPN, CDR2 SVGIG, per germline (reference sequence). Trimming took off 4 bases at V and 7 bases at J, with 20 bases between the two ends. CDR3 size: 16 residues. Study results and caveats: A handful of Susac-specific public clones appeared in CD8+ TEMRA repertoires, and around 16 in total CD8+ repertoires.

Sequencing targeted TCR beta in blood CD8+ and CD4+ T cells. RNA was extracted with the RNeasy kit, and a quantity of roughly 0.5 to 1 ug was reverse transcribed using random hexamers. The CDR3 of TCR beta was amplified by immunoSEQ multiplex PCR across 54 Vbeta and 13 Jbeta. TCRdb ran MiXCR on the immunoSEQ multiplex PCR reads and lists one entry per CDR3 protein. The sample shows about 90,000 distinct CDR3 sequences, 95% to 97% of them seen only once. The source material was CD8+ T cells from PBMCs. The chain recombines TRBV30 with TRBJ1-6; D uncertain. This receptor was taken from a human donor with Susac syndrome. In DNA, the CDR3 is TGTGCCTGGATACCGGCAGGACTGTTTGGGAATTCACCCCTCCACTTT. As protein: CAWIPAGLFGNSPLHF.